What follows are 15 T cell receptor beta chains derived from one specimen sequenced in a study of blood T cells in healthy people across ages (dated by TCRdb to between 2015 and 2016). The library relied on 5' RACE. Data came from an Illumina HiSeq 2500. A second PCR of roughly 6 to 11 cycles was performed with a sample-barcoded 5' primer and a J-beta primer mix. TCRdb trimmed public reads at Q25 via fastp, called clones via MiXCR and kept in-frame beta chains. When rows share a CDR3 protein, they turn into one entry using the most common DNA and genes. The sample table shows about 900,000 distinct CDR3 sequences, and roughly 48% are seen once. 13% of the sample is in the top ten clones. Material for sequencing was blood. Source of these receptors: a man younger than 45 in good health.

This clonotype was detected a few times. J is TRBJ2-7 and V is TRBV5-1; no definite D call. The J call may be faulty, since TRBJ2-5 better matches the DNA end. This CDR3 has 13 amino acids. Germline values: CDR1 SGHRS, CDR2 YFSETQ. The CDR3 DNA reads TGCGCCAGCAGCTTGTTTTTTCTGGAGACCCAGTACTTC. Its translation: CASSLFFLETQYF.

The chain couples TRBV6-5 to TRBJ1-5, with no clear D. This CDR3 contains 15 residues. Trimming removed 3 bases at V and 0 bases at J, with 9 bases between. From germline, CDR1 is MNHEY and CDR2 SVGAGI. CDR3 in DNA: TGTGCCAGCAGTTATACCGAGAATAGCAATCAGCCCCAGCATTTT. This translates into CASSYTENSNQPQHF.

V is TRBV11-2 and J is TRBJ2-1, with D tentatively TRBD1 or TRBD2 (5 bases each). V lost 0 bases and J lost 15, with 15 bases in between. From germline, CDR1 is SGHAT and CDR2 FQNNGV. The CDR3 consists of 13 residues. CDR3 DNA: TGTGCCAGCAGCTTAGATTCCGGGGCACGGGGGTTCTTC. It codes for CASSLDSGARGFF.

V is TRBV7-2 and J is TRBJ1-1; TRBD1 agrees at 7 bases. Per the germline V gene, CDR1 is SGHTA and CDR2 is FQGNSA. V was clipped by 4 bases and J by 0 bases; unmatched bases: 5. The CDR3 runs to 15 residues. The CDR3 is CASSSLTGMNTEAFF. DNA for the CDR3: TGTGCCAGCAGCTCCCTGACAGGGATGAACACTGAAGCTTTCTTT.

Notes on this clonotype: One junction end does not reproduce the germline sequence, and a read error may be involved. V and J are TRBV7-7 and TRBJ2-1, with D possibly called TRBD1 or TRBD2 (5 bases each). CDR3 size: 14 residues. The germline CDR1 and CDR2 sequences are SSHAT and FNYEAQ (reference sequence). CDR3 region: CASSHPGRWHEQFF. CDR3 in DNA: TGTGCTAGCAGCCACCCGGGGCGATGGCATGAGCAGTTCTTC.

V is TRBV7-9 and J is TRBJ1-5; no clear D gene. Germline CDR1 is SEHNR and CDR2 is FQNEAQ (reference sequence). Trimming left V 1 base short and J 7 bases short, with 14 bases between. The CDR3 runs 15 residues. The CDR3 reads CASSLGSGRNQPQHF. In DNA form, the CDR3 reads TGTGCCAGCAGCTTAGGCTCAGGAAGGAACCAGCCCCAGCATTTT.

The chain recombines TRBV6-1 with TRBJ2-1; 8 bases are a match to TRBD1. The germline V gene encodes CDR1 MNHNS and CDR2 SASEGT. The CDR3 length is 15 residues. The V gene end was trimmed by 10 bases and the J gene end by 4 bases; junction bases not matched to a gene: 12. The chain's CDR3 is CATRGTGVGYNEQFF. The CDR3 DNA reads TGTGCCACCAGGGGGACAGGTGTGGGATACAATGAGCAGTTCTTC.

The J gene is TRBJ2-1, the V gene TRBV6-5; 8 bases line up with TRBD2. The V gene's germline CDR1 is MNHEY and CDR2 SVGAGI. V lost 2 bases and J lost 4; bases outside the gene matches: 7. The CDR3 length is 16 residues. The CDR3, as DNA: TGTGCCAGCAGTTACGTGCTAAGCGGGAGTTACAATGAGCAGTTCTTC. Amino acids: CASSYVLSGSYNEQFF.

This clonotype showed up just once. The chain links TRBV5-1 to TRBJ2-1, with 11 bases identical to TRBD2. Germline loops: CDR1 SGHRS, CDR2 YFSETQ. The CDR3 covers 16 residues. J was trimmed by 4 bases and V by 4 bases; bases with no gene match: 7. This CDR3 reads CASSASGTSGYNEQFF. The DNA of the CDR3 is TGCGCCAGCAGCGCCTCCGGGACTAGCGGATACAATGAGCAGTTCTTC.

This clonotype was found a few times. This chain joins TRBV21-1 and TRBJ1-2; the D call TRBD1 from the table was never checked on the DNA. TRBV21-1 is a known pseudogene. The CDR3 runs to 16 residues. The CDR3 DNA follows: TGTGCCAGCAGCAGGTGGCCCGGGGGAATTAACTTTGGCTACACCTTC. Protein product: CASSRWPGGINFGYTF.

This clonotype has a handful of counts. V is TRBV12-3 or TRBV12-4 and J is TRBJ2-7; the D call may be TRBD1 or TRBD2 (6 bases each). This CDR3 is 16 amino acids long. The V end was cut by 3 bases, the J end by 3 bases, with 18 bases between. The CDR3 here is CASSLIITGASYEQYF. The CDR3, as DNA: TGTGCCAGCAGTTTGATCATCACGGGGGCGAGCTACGAGCAGTACTTC.

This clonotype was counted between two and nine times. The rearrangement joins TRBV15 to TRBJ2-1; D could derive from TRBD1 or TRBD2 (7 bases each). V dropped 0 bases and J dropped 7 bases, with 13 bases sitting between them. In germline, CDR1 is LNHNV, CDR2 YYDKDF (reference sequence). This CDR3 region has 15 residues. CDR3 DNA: TGTGCCACCAGCAGAGATATCAGGGGGGGTAATGAGCAGTTCTTC. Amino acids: CATSRDIRGGNEQFF.

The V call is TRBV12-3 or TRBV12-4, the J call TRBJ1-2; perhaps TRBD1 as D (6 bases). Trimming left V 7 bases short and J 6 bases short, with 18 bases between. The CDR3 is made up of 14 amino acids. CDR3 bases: TGTGCCAGCACCTCGAGGGGGTTAAAGAATGGCTACACCTTC. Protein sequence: CASTSRGLKNGYTF.

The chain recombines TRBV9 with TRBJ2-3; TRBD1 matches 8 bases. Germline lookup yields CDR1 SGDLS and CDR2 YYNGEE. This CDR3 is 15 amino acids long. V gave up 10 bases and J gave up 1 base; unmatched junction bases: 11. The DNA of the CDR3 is TGTGCCCGCTACGGGACAGGCCTTGGCACAGATACGCAGTATTTT. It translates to CARYGTGLGTDTQYF.

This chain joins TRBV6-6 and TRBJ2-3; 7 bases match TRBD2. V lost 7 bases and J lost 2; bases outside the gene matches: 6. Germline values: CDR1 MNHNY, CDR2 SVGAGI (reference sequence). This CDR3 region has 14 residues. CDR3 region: CASTLGGNTDTQYF. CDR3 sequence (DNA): TGTGCCAGCACTCTCGGGGGGAACACAGATACGCAGTATTTT.